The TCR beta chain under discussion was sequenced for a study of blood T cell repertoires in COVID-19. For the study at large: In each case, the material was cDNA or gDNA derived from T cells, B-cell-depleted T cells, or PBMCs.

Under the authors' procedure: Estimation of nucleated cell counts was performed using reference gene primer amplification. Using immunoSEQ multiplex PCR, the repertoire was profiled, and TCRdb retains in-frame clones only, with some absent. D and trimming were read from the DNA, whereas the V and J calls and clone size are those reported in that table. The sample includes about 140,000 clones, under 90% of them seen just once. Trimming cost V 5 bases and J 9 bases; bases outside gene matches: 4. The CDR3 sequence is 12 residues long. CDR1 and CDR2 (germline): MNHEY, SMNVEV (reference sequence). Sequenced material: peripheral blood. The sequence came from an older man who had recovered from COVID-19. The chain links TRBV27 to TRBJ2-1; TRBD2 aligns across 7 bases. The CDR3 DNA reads TGTGCCAGCAGTCCGGGAGGAGTTGAGCAGTTCTTC. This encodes CASSPGGVEQFF.